This T cell receptor (beta chain) derives from a study of identical twins. Study-wide results and limits: Low generation probability was overrepresented in out-of-frame alpha sequences shared by twins. Rather than following the same donors, the conclusions depended on cross-sectional statistical analysis.

MiXCR, run by TCRdb on the 5' RACE reads, gives a single entry per CDR3 protein. The table has about 240,000 distinct CDR3 sequences, 10% seen once. Germline V CDR1 and CDR2: SGHVS, FQNEAQ. With V trimmed by 5 bases and J by 2 bases, 5 bases remained unmatched. The CDR3 has 15 amino acids. This clonotype was seen ten or more times. What it binds is unknown. The chain uses TRBV7-8 and TRBJ2-3, with 9 nucleotides matching TRBD1. The sequence was obtained from a middle-aged man in good health. The sequenced material came from memory T cells sorted from blood. The CDR3 region has the DNA TGTGCCAGCAGCACTAGACAGGGGGACACAGATACGCAGTATTTT. This codes for CASSTRQGDTDTQYF.